This T cell receptor (beta chain) derives from a study of T-cell reconstitution after alpha-beta-depleted transplantation in children. Library preparation (for TCRbeta) was performed with unique molecular identifiers. Using its own MiXCR run on the PCR reads, TCRdb lists one record per CDR3 protein. The table includes 200,000 to 300,000 distinct CDR3 sequences, approximately 12% detected once. The table lists this clonotype with many counts. Trimming left V 5 bases short and J 1 base short, with 11 bases between. This CDR3 has 15 amino acids. In germline, CDR1 is MNHEY, CDR2 SMNVEV (reference sequence).

Sequencing used PBMCs from the stem cell graft donor, obtained from the stem cell graft. This receptor was identified in a human donor who donated a stem cell graft to a child with acute lymphoblastic leukemia. The rearrangement uses TRBV27 and TRBJ2-2, with D possibly matching TRBD1 (6 bases). In DNA form, the CDR3 reads TGTGCCAGCAGTCGCATACAGGGGAACACCGGGGAGCTGTTTTTT. Amino acids: CASSRIQGNTGELFF.